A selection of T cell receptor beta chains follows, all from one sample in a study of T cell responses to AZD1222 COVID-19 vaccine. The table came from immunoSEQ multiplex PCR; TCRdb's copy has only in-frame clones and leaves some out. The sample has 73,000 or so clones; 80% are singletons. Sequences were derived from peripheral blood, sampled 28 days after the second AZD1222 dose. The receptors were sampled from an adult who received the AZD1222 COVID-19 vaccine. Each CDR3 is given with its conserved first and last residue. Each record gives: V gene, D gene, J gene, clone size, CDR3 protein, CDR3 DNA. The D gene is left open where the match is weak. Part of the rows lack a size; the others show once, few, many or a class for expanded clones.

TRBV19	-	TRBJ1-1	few	CASIKDGRLNTEAFF	TGTGCCAGCATTAAGGACGGAAGATTGAACACTGAAGCTTTCTTT
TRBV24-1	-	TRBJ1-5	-	CATSDPRVGNQPQHF	TGTGCCACCAGTGATCCCCGGGTTGGCAATCAGCCCCAGCATTTT
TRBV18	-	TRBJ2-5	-	CASSPGRLKETQYF	TGTGCCAGCTCACCGGGGAGACTTAAAGAGACCCAGTACTTC
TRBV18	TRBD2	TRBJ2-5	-	CASSPSISGGFGTQYF	TGTGCCAGCTCACCGTCCATCAGCGGGGGATTTGGGACCCAGTACTTC
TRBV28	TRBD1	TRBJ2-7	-	CASSPTGLSSYEQYF	TGTGCCAGCAGTCCGACAGGGCTGAGCTCCTACGAGCAGTACTTC
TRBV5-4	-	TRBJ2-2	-	CASSWGNGELFF	TGTGCCAGCAGCTGGGGGAACGGGGAGCTGTTTTTT
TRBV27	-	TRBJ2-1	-	CASSLSAIGNEQFF	TGTGCCAGCAGTTTATCAGCCATAGGTAATGAGCAGTTCTTC
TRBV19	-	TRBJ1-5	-	CASAREITQPQHF	TGTGCCAGTGCTAGGGAAATCACCCAGCCCCAGCATTTT
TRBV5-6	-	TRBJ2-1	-	CASSLRNYNEQFF	TGTGCCAGCAGCTTGCGGAATTACAATGAGCAGTTCTTC
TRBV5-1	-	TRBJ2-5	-	CASSHVRGQETQYF	TGCGCCAGCAGCCACGTTCGGGGACAAGAGACCCAGTACTTC
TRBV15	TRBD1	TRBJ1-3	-	CATSRDEGATIYF	TGTGCCACCAGCAGAGATGAGGGGGCCACCATATATTTT
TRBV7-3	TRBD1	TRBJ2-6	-	CASSPRGGQGAAGANVLTF	TGTGCCAGCAGCCCTCGGGGGGGACAGGGGGCGGCTGGGGCCAACGTCCTGACTTTC
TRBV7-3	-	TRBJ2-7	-	CASSLMDGPYEQYF	TGTGCCAGCAGCTTAATGGACGGTCCCTACGAGCAGTACTTC
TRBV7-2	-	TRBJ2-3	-	CASSLAALGNTDTQYF	TGTGCCAGCAGCTTAGCGGCTCTAGGGAACACAGATACGCAGTATTTT
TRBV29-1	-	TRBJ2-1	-	CSVDGYNEQFF	TGCAGCGTTGATGGATACAATGAGCAGTTCTTC
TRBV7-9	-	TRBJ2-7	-	CASSLGGIIYPYEQYF	TGTGCCAGCAGCTTAGGGGGAATCATCTATCCCTACGAGCAGTACTTC
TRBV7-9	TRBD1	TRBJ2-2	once	CASSPEDRRTGELFF	TGTGCCAGCAGCCCGGAGGACAGGCGCACCGGGGAGCTGTTTTTT
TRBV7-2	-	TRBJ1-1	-	CASSASRGNRAFF	TGTGCCAGCAGCGCCTCGAGGGGGAACAGAGCTTTCTTT
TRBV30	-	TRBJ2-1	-	CAWFLDTYNEQFF	TGTGCCTGGTTTTTGGACACCTACAATGAGCAGTTCTTC
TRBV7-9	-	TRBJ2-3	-	CASRRELDTQYF	TGTGCCAGCAGGAGAGAGCTAGATACGCAGTATTTT
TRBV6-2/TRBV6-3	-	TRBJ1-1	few	CASSYHVFQLNTEAFF	TGTGCCAGCAGTTACCACGTCTTCCAGTTGAACACTGAAGCTTTCTTT
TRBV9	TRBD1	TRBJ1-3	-	CASSPRQGFSGNTIYF	TGTGCCAGCAGCCCTCGACAGGGCTTCTCTGGAAACACCATATATTTT
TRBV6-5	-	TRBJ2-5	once	CASRTKTRETQYF	TGTGCCAGCAGGACTAAGACGAGAGAGACCCAGTACTTC
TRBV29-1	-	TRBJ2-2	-	CSVEKGSTGELFF	TGCAGCGTTGAGAAAGGGAGTACCGGGGAGCTGTTTTTT
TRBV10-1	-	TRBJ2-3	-	CASSESRGPDTQYF	TGCGCCAGCAGTGAGTCGAGGGGCCCAGATACGCAGTATTTT
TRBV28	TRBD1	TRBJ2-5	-	CASSWTGSYQETQYF	TGTGCCAGCAGTTGGACAGGGTCGTACCAAGAGACCCAGTACTTC
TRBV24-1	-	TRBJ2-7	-	CATSDSTAGARYEQYF	TGTGCCACCAGTGATTCCACTGCGGGGGCTCGGTACGAGCAGTACTTC
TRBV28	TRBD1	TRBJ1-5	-	CASSASGTGPQPQHF	TGTGCCAGCAGTGCCTCCGGGACAGGGCCTCAGCCCCAGCATTTT
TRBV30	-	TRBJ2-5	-	CAWSRQQLWETQYF	TGTGCCTGGAGTAGGCAGCAACTTTGGGAGACCCAGTACTTC
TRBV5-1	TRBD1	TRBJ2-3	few	CASSWGTGASTDTQYF	TGCGCCAGCAGCTGGGGGACAGGAGCTAGCACAGATACGCAGTATTTT
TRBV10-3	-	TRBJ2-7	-	CAISEPRGSSYEQYF	TGTGCCATCAGTGAGCCTCGGGGAAGCTCCTACGAGCAGTACTTC
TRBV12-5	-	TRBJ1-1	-	CASGLGRDTEAFF	TGTGCTAGTGGTTTAGGCAGGGACACTGAAGCTTTCTTT
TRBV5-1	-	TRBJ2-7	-	CASSYGQSSYEQYF	TGCGCCAGCAGCTACGGACAGAGCTCCTACGAGCAGTACTTC
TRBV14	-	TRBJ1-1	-	CASSLSFNTEAFF	TGTGCCAGCAGCCTTTCCTTCAACACTGAAGCTTTCTTT
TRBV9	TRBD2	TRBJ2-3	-	CASSEGLAGGTGTDTQYF	TGTGCCAGCAGCGAGGGACTAGCGGGAGGCACTGGCACAGATACGCAGTATTTT
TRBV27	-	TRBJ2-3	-	CASSSGHWLDTQYF	TGTGCCAGCAGTTCGGGACATTGGTTGGATACGCAGTATTTT
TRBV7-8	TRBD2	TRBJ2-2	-	CASSLIAGAGTGELFF	TGTGCCAGCAGCTTGATAGCGGGGGCGGGTACCGGGGAGCTGTTTTTT
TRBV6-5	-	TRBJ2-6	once	CASRLGGSGANVLTF	TGTGCCAGCAGGCTCGGGGGTTCTGGGGCCAACGTCCTGACTTTC
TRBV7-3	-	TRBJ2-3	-	CASSLRWGSTDTQYF	TGTGCCAGCAGCTTACGGTGGGGGAGCACAGATACGCAGTATTTT
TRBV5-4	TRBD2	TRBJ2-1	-	CASSLKLAGSNEQFF	TGTGCCAGCAGCTTAAAACTAGCGGGAAGTAATGAGCAGTTCTTC
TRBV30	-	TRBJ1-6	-	CAWGTNNSPLHF	TGTGCCTGGGGGACAAATAATTCACCCCTCCACTTT
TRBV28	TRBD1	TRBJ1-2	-	CASSAQGPYGYTF	TGTGCCAGCAGTGCACAGGGGCCCTATGGCTACACCTTC
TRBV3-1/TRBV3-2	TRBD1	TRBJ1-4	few	CASSLRTGAEKLFF	TGTGCCAGCAGCCTACGGACAGGGGCTGAAAAACTGTTTTTT
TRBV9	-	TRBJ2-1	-	CASSVDSPAANEQFF	TGTGCCAGCAGCGTAGACAGTCCCGCGGCCAATGAGCAGTTCTTC
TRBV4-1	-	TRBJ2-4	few	CASSQDLGSRSNIQYF	TGCGCCAGCAGCCAAGATCTGGGCAGCCGGTCAAACATTCAGTACTTC
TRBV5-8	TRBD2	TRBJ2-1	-	CASSFLAGGDNEQFF	TGTGCCAGCAGCTTTCTAGCGGGGGGAGATAATGAGCAGTTCTTC
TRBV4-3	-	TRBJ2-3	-	CASSQETRVADTQYF	TGCGCCAGCAGCCAAGAAACTAGGGTAGCAGATACGCAGTATTTT
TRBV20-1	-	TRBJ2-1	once	CSASWGSVNEQFF	TGCAGTGCTAGTTGGGGGAGCGTCAATGAGCAGTTCTTC
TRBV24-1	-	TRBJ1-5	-	CATSASGPNQPQHF	TGTGCCACCAGTGCGTCCGGGCCCAATCAGCCCCAGCATTTT
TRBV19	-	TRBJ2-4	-	CASSKWGPKNIQYF	TGTGCCAGTAGTAAGTGGGGACCCAAAAACATTCAGTACTTC
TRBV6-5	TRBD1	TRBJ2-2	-	CASSYEDRANTGELFF	TGTGCCAGCAGTTACGAGGACAGGGCGAACACCGGGGAGCTGTTTTTT
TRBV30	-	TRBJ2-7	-	CAWSVESYEQYF	TGTGCCTGGAGCGTGGAATCCTACGAGCAGTACTTC
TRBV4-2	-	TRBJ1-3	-	CASSQGHSGNTIYF	TGTGCCAGCAGCCAAGGCCACTCTGGAAACACCATATATTTT
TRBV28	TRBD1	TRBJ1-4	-	CASVQAGGYEKLFF	TGTGCCAGCGTTCAAGCAGGGGGTTATGAAAAACTGTTTTTT
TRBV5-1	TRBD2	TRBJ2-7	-	CASSLGQLAGADEQYF	TGCGCCAGCAGCCTCGGCCAACTAGCGGGGGCGGACGAGCAGTACTTC